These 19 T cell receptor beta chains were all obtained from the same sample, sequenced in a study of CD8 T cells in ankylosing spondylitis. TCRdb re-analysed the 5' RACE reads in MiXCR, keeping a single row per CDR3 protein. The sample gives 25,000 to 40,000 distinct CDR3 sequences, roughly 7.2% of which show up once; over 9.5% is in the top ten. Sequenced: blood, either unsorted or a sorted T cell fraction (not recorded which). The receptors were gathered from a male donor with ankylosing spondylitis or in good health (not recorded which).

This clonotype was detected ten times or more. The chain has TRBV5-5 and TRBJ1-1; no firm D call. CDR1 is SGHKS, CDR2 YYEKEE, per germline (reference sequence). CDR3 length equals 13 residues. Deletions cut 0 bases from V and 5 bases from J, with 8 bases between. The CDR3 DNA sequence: TGTGCCAGCAGCTTGGGGTACGCTACTGAAGCTTTCTTT. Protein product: CASSLGYATEAFF.

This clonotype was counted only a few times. The CDR3 protein is CASSSPRDRLSGTEAFF. Written as DNA, the CDR3 is TGTGCCAGCAGCTCCCCCCGGGACAGACTGTCGGGAACTGAAGCTTTCTTT. The chain is built from TRBV7-9 and TRBJ1-1; 7 nucleotides align to TRBD1. Germline lookup yields CDR1 SEHNR and CDR2 FQNEAQ (reference sequence). This CDR3 has 17 amino acids. With 4 bases clipped from V and 5 bases from J, the junction kept 16 bases outside the gene matches.

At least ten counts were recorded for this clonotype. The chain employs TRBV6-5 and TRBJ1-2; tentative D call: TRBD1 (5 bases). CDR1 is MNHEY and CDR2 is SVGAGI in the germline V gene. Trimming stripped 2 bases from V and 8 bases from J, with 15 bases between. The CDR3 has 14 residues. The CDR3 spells CASSYLRDGKGYTF. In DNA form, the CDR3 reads TGTGCCAGCAGTTACCTCCGGGACGGAAAGGGCTACACCTTC.

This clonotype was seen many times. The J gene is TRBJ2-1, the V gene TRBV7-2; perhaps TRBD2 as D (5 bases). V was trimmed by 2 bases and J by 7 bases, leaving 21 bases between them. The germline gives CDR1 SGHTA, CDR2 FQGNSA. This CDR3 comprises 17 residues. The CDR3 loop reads CASSLMGSGVLGNEQFF. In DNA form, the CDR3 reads TGTGCCAGCAGCTTAATGGGTTCCGGGGTGCTGGGTAATGAGCAGTTCTTC.

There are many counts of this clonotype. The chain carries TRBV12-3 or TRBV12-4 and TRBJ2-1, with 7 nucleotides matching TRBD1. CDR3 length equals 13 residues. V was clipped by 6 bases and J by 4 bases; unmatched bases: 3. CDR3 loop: CASRRGPYNEQFF. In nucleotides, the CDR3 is TGTGCCAGCAGGAGGGGGCCTTACAATGAGCAGTTCTTC.

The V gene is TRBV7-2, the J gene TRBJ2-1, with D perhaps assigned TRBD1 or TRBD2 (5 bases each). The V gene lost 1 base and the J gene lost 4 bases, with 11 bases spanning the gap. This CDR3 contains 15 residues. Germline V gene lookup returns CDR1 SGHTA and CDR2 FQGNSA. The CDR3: CASSLGWGSYNEQFF. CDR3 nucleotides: TGTGCCAGCAGCTTAGGCTGGGGGTCTTACAATGAGCAGTTCTTC. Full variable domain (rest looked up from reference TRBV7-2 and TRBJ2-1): GAGVSQSPSNKVTEKGKDVELRCDPISGHTALYWYRQSLGQGLEFLIYFQGNSAPDKSGLPSDRFSAERTGGSVSTLTIQRTQQEDSAVYLCASSLGWGSYNEQFFGPGTRLTVL.

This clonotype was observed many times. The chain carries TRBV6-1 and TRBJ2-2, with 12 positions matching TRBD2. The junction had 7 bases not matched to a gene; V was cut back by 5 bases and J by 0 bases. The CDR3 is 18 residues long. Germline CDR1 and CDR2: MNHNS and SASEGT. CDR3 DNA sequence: TGTGCCAGCAGTCCGCCGACTAGCGGGAGACCGAACACCGGGGAGCTGTTTTTT. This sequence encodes CASSPPTSGRPNTGELFF.

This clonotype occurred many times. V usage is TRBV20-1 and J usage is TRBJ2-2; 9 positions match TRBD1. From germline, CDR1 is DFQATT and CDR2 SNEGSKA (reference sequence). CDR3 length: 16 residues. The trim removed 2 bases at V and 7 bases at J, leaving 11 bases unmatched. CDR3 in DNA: TGCAGTGCTAGACCACCCGGGACAGGGAACGGCGGGGAGCTGTTTTTT. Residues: CSARPPGTGNGGELFF.

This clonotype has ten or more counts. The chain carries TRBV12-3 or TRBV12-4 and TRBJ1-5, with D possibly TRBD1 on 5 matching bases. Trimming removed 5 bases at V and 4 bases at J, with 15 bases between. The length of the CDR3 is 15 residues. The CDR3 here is CASSPGQGGNQPQHF. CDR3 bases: TGTGCCAGCAGTCCCGGGCAGGGTGGTAATCAGCCCCAGCATTTT.

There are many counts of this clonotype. CDR3 coding DNA: TGCAGTGCTCCTATAGCGGGAATGTCCTACGAGCAGTACTTC. It is translated as CSAPIAGMSYEQYF. The V and J genes are TRBV20-1 and TRBJ2-7; 8 bases are shared with TRBD2. V was pared by 5 bases and J by 1 base, with 7 bases of the junction left unmatched. Germline V gene sequence: CDR1 DFQATT, CDR2 SNEGSKA (reference sequence). The CDR3 is 14 amino acids.

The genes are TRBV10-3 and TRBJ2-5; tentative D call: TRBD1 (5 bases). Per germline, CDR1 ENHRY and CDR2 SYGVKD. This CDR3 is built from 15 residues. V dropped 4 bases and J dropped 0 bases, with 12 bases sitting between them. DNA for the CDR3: TGTGCCATCAGTGCGGCTTCAGGGTACCAAGAGACCCAGTACTTC. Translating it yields CAISAASGYQETQYF.

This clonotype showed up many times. DNA for the CDR3: TGCGCCAGCACCACTAGCGGGAGGGCCCAAGAGACCCAGTACTTC. Its protein is CASTTSGRAQETQYF. V gene TRBV5-1 combines with J gene TRBJ2-5; 13 bases map to TRBD2. Looked up from germline, CDR1 is SGHRS and CDR2 is YFSETQ. The CDR3 covers 15 residues. V lost 6 bases to trimming and J lost 1 base; unmatched junction nucleotides: 3. Filled out from reference TRBV5-1 and TRBJ2-5, the complete variable domain reads KAGVTQTPRYLIKTRGQQVTLSCSPISGHRSVSWYQQTPGQGLQFLFEYFSETQRNKGNFPGRFSGRQFSNSRSEMNVSTLELGDSALYLCASTTSGRAQETQYFGPGTRLLVL.

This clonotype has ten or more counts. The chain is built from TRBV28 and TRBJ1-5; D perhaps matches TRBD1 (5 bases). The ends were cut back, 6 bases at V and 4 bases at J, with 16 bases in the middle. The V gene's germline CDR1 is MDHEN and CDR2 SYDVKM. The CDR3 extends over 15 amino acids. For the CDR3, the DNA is TGTGCCAGCAGAGGGGAGGAGAGGACGAATCAGCCCCAGCATTTT. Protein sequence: CASRGEERTNQPQHF.

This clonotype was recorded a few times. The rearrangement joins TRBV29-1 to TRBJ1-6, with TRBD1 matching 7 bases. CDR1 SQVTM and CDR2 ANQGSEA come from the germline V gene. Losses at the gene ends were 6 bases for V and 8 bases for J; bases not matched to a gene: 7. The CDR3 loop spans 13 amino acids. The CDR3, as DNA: TGCAGCGTCCGGGGAACAGGGGATTCACCCCTCCACTTT. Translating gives CSVRGTGDSPLHF.

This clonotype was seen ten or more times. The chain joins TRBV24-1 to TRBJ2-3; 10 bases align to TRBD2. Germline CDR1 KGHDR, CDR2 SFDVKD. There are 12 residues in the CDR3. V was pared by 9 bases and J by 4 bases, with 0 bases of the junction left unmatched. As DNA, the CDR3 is TGTGCCACCGGGACTAGCGCAGATACGCAGTATTTT. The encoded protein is CATGTSADTQYF.

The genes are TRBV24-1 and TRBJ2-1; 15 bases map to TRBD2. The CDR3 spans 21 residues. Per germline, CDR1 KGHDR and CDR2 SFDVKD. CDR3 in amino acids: CAAFDSRTSGRASGKDNEQFF. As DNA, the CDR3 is TGTGCGGCCTTTGATTCGCGGACTAGCGGGAGGGCCTCGGGTAAAGACAATGAGCAGTTCTTC.

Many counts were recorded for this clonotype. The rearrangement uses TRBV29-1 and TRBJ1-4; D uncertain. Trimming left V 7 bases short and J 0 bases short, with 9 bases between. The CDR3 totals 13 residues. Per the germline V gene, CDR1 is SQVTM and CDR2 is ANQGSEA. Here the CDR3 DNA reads TGCAGCGCGGAGGTGACAACTAATGAAAAACTGTTTTTT. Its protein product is CSAEVTTNEKLFF.

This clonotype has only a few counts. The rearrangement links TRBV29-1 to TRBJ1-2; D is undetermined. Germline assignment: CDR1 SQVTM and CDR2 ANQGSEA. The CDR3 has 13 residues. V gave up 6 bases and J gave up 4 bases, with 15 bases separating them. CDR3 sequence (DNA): TGCAGCGTAGTTGAGGGTTGGGGCTATGGCTACACCTTC. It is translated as CSVVEGWGYGYTF.

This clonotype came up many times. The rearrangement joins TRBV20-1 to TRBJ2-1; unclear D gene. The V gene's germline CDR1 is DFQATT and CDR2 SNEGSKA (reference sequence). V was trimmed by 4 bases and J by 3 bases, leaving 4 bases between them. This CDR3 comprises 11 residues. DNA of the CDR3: TGCAGTGCTATGAACTACAATGAGCAGTTCTTC. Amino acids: CSAMNYNEQFF.